The T cell receptor (beta chain) described here comes from a study of cytomegalovirus exposure and HLA in healthy donors (dated by TCRdb to 2016 to 2017). About the investigation overall: According to an earlier analysis of around 600 of the donors, 150 million to 200 million T cells yielded over 100 million unique TCR beta sequences and around 300 Gb of sequence data. Roughly 300 gigabases of sequencing data and around 80 million unique TCR sequences made up an early release that covered some 640 HLA-typed donors. The genetic ancestry cluster associated with self-reported Caucasian donors included 81% of the 300 to 400 genotyped donors. The study was designed to test whether signatures of past pathogen exposure could be identified by cataloging public T cell receptors. The T cell repertoires of under 750 subjects were profiled by immunosequencing and related to cytomegalovirus serostatus. Along with the approximately 700-subject first cohort, a separate validation cohort of about 110 different subjects was used. To predict cytomegalovirus infection status, the study brought together high-throughput TCR immunosequencing, statistical association of individual TCRs with disease status, and machine learning. A later analysis re-examined previously published TCR beta repertoires from roughly 720 donors and added high-resolution HLA genotyping to investigate patterns of TCR occurrence. Rather than using new phenotypic data, the later analysis identified candidate immune exposures from TCR beta sequences and from how often those sequences occurred across donors. To decide whether each TCR beta V gene segment behaved as functional or pseudogenic, an earlier analysis of some 570 of the donors relied on high-throughput TCR beta sequencing. Donor age, sex, ethnicity and CMV serostatus were collected together with the repertoire data. Genome-wide SNP genotypes for about 65% of the 666 donors were used in a later genetic analysis, which treated that subset as a discovery cohort. Every repertoire in the discovery cohort had been generated on one and the same sequencing platform. HLA typing covered class I and class II loci at four-digit resolution. The number of typed donors differed by locus: about 620-640 for A, B, C, DRB1 and DQB1; some 500 for DQA1; 606 for DPA1; and about 470 for DPB1. Four or five DR-DQ haplotypes were handled as single units for association and clustering because linkage in the cohort was strong. Across approximately 420 genotyped donors of the cohort, an average of roughly 250,000 unique TCR beta nucleotide sequences per donor were sequenced, and roughly 20% of those sequences were non-productive.

In total, over 600 healthy bone marrow donors made up the cohort. Cohort members were all nominally healthy when sampled, although unrecorded immune exposures were likely present. The donor tested CMV seronegative and was one of the 352 seronegative cohort members. Each donor provided a peripheral blood sample, and peripheral blood mononuclear cells were used for TCR beta sequencing. Genomic DNA extraction from the blood cell samples was performed with the Qiagen DNeasy Blood Extraction Kit. What the study reported, not specific to this receptor: Correlated functional status among segregating V segments might be attributable to linkage disequilibrium, but an unknown experimental factor could not be ruled out. When HLA alleles, especially DR and DQ, strongly co-occurred, TCR associations were difficult to assign to individual alleles. This cohort had only TCR beta chains sequenced, and the lack of alpha or paired-chain data limited which features could be detected. According to a later analysis, parvovirus B19, influenza, CMV and Epstein-Barr virus appeared linked to several top co-occurrence clusters. In a later analysis, the rate of TCR association differed among HLA loci, with DRB1 alleles having the most associated TCRs and HLA-C alleles having the fewest. Specific HLA alleles were associated with around 18,000 TCR beta sequences at a false discovery rate of 0.05 in a later analysis. Roughly uniform sequencing depth across donors was assumed in presence/absence analyses, although this assumption may not hold. Across donors, most TCR sequences were observed very rarely, whereas some public TCRs were present in many individuals. Because HLA typing was unavailable for some donors at each locus, only the typed subset was used in association tests. For the cohort, immune exposure information was limited to CMV serostatus. A cluster of highly shared sequence variants was judged likely to represent a technical artifact of the sequencing pipeline. Cytomegalovirus status was reported to be diagnosed by the classifier with high specificity and sensitivity in both the original and validation cohorts. An earlier analysis of 587 of the donors showed that most TCR beta V segments appeared in productive rearrangements either about 90% or about 30% of the time, which broadly matched IMGT annotations. An association between a missense DCLRE1C variant and V-gene and J-gene trimming of TCR beta chains was found in a later genetic analysis and replicated in an independent cohort. Because the 87-base-pair reads could not distinguish some IMGT-functional V segments, including TRBV6-2 and TRBV6-3, those segments were excluded. Compared with equally common non-associated chains, HLA-associated TCR beta chains in a later analysis were more clonally expanded and had lower generation probabilities. The authors suggested that the approach could potentially be extended to other disease states and immunological phenotypes. Three of the identified cytomegalovirus-associated TCR beta chains were confirmed in vitro to be specific for cytomegalovirus antigens. Because counts were too low, about 15 rarely observed V segments, including chromosome 9 orphons, were left out of the earlier analysis of 587 of the donors. A further reported finding was that TCR beta sequences accurately predicted the HLA-A and HLA-B alleles for most subjects in the first cohort. A total of roughly 160 TCR beta chains were listed by the study as associated with cytomegalovirus. In a later analysis, most CMV-associated TCR beta chains were found to appear HLA-restricted, with HLA associations seemingly driven largely by CMV exposure. Compared with the approximately 720-donor mean, donors in an Asian-associated ancestry cluster had fewer N-insertions in productive TCRs, according to a later genetic analysis.

Of note for this clone: What this receptor recognizes is not known. No base-level quality is on record; no much larger clone is a single base apart.

The CDR3 contains 13 residues, cysteine and phenylalanine counted. Of the read, only the CDR3 DNA is kept; its 39 bases are in frame from base 1. V is reduced by 9 bases and J by 0 bases, leaving a spacing of 9 bases between them. From the germline V gene, CDR1 is SNHLY and CDR2 is FYNNEI. Library generation was performed with the immunoSEQ multiplex PCR assay. A mixture of 60 forward primers for TCR Vbeta segments and 13 reverse primers for TCR Jbeta segments was used in the multiplex PCR. The CDR3 region of rearranged TCR beta genes was amplified from genomic DNA by a multiplex PCR assay. The Illumina HiSeq System was used to sequence the amplified TCR beta libraries as 87-base-pair reads. The paper's processing steps were these. A later analysis tallied roughly 80 million unique TCR beta chains across the approximately 670 repertoires, and around 10 million of those chains were shared by two or more donors. To remove PCR and sequencing errors, raw reads were error-corrected and collapsed into unique sequences using a nearest-neighbor algorithm that merged closely related sequences. CDR3 sequences were aligned to IMGT reference sequences to assign V, D and J gene segments. Each retained sequence needed at least a six-nucleotide match to both a V gene segment and a J gene segment. Rearrangements were called productive when the CDR3 lacked stop codons and stayed in frame with V and J; all others were non-productive. CDR3 was defined according to IMGT convention as the region running from the second conserved V-encoded cysteine to the conserved J-encoded phenylalanine. In an earlier analysis of just under 600 of the donors, sequences lacking an unambiguous match to a single V gene segment were excluded. In an earlier analysis of roughly 500 of the donors, V segments were called functional above 56.7% productive rearrangements and were called segregating when the between-donor standard deviation exceeded 5%. A statistical classification framework was built for diagnosing cytomegalovirus status from the catalog of TCR beta chain sequences. In a later analysis, TCR nucleotide sequences were compared against IMGT/GENE-DB human TR gene sequences so that V and J genes could be assigned. In a later analysis, CDR3 sequences and most-parsimonious VDJ recombination scenarios were assigned using the TCRdist pipeline. In a later analysis, each TCR beta chain was defined by its CDR3 amino acid sequence together with its V-gene family, and reads lacking a unique V-gene family were excluded. A later analysis removed 500 to 650 highly shared, low-generation-probability nucleotide sequences to deal with suspected cross-contamination and a sequencing artifact. In a later analysis, a clonal expansion index for each public chain was calculated from normalized within-repertoire ranks of inferred template counts. A later analysis computed generation probabilities with a VDJ recombination model fitted to out-of-frame rearrangements, and checked the results against IGoR. In a later analysis, hypergeometric tests were used to score TCR-TCR, TCR-HLA and TCR-CMV co-occurrence, with a repertoire-size bias correction applied to TCR pairs. A later analysis estimated false discovery rates by permuting HLA or CMV assignments 20 times. In a later analysis, co-occurring TCRs were grouped using DBSCAN, and TCRdist sequence similarity was added for clustering within HLA-allele-positive subsets. For co-occurrence clustering, repertoires with fewer than 30,000 or more than 120,000 public chains were excluded, along with roughly 5 repertoires with anomalous nucleotide sharing. TCRdb took this table from immuneACCESS and kept in-frame rearrangements with V and J called. Such tables lack part of the clones; where checked against another copy, unresolved V genes explain under half of the gap, and the rest is unexplained. V and J calls and clone size follow that table, whereas D and trimming were derived from the DNA. The sample table holds about 160,000 clones, of which about two thirds were seen once. The ten largest clones represent approximately 2.5% of the sample.

The clonotype comes from a woman younger than 45 in good health and CMV-seronegative. The sequence joins TRBV2 to TRBJ1-3; the D gene is perhaps TRBD1, from 5 matching bases. What was sequenced was PBMCs. In nucleotide form, the sequence is TGTGCCAGAAGACAGAGCTCTGGAAACACCATATATTTT. Protein translation: CARRQSSGNTIYF.